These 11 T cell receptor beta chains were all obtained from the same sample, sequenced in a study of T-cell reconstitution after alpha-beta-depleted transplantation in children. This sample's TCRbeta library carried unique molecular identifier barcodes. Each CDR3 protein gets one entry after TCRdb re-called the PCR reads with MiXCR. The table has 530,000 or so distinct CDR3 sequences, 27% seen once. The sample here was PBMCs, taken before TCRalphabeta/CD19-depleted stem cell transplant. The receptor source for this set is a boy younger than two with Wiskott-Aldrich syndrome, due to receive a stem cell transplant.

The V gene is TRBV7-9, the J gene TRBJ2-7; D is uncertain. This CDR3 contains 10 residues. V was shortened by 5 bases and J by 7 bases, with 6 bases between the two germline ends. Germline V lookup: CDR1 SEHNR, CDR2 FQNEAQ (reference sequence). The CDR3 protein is CASSPREQYF. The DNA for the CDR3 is TGTGCCAGCAGCCCCCGAGAGCAGTACTTC. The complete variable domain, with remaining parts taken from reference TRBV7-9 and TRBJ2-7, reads DTGVSQNPRHKITKRGQNVTFRCDPISEHNRLYWYRQTLGQGPEFLTYFQNEAQLEKSRLLSDRFSAERPKGSFSTLEIQRTEQGDSAMYLCASSPREQYFGPGTRLTVT.

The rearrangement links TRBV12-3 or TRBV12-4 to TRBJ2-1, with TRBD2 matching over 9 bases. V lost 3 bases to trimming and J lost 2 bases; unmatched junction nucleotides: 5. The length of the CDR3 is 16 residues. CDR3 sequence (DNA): TGTGCCAGCAGTTTCAGGCTAGCGGGGACCTACAATGAGCAGTTCTTC. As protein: CASSFRLAGTYNEQFF.

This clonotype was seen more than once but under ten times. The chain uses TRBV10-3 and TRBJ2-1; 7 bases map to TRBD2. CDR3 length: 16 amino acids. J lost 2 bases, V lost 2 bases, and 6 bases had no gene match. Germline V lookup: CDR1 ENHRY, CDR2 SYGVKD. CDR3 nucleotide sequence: TGTGCCATCAGTGAGACGTGGGAGGGTCCCTACAATGAGCAGTTCTTC. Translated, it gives CAISETWEGPYNEQFF.

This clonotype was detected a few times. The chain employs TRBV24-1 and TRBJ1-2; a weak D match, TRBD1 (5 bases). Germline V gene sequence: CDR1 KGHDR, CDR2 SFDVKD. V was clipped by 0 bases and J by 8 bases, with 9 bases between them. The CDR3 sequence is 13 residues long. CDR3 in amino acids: CATSDLEGRGYTF. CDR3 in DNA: TGTGCCACCAGTGATTTGGAGGGACGAGGCTACACCTTC.

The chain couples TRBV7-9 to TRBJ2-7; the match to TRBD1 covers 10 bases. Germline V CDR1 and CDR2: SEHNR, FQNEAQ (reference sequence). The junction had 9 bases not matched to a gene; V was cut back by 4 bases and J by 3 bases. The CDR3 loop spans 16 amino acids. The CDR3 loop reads CASSSRAGTGVYEQYF. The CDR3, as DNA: TGTGCCAGCAGCTCCCGTGCAGGGACAGGGGTCTACGAGCAGTACTTC.

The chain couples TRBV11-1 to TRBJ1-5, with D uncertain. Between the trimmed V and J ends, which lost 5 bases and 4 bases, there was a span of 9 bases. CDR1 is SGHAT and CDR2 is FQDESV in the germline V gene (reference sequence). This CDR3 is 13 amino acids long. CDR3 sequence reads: CASSVSENQPQHF. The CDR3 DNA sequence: TGTGCCAGCAGCGTGAGCGAAAATCAGCCCCAGCATTTT.

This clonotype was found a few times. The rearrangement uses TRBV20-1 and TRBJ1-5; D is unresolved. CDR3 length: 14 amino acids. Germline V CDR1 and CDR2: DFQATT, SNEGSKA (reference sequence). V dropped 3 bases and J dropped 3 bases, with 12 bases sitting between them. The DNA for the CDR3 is TGCAGTGCTAGCACTCGGATGGACAATCAGCCCCAGCATTTT. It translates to CSASTRMDNQPQHF.

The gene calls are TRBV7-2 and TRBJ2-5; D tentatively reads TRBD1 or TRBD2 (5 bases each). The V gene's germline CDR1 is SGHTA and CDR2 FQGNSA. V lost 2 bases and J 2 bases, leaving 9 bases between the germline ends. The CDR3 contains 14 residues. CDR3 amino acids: CASSLIGAQETQYF. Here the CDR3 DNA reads TGTGCCAGCAGCTTAATCGGGGCGCAAGAGACCCAGTACTTC.

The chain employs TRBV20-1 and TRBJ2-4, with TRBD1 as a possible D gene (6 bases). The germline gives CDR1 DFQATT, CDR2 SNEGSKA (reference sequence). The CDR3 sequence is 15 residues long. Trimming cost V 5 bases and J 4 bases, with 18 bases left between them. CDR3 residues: CSAPPGRTEKNIQYF. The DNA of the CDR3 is TGCAGTGCTCCCCCAGGGCGGACAGAAAAAAACATTCAGTACTTC.

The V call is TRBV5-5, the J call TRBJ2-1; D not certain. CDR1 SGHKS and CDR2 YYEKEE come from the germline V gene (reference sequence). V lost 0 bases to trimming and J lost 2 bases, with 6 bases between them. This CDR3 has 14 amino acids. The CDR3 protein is CASSLVVPYNEQFF. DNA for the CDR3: TGTGCCAGCAGCTTGGTAGTGCCCTACAATGAGCAGTTCTTC.

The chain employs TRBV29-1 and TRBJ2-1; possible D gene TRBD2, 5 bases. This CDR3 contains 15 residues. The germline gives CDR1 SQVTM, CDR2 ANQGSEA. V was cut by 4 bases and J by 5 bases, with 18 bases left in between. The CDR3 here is CSVVEKLVYDNEQFF. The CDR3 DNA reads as TGCAGCGTTGTTGAGAAACTAGTCTACGACAATGAGCAGTTCTTC.